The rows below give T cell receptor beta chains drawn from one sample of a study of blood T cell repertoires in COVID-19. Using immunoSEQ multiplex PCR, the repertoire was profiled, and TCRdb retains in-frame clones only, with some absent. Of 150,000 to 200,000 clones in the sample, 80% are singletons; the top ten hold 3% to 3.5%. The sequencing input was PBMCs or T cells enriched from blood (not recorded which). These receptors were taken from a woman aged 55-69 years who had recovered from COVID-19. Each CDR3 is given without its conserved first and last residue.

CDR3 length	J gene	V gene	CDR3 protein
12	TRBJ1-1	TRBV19	ASRNRGPNTEAF
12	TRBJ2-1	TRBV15	ATSREWTSNEQF
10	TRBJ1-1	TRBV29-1	SFTGGFDIAF
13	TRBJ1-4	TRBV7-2	ASSGDRDPDEKLF
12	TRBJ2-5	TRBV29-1	SVYPHPSQETQY
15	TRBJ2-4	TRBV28	ASSLIGTGGSKNIQY
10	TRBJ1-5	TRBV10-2	ASRDRGQPQH
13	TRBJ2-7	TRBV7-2	ASSLQGYFLYEQY
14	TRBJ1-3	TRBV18	ASSQPTGISGNTIY
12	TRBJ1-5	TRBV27	ASSVPQGYQPQH
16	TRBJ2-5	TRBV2	AAGGLAGAKVQQETQY
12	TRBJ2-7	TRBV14	ASSQDRGFHEQY
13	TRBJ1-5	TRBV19	ASSIRDRDYQPQH
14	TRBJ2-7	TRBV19	ASSIPSGTGAWEQY
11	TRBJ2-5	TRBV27	ASSWLAQETQY
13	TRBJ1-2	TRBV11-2	ASSLATGVGYGYT
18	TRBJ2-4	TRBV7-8	ASSLWPSGAPLVAKNIQY
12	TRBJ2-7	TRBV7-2	ASSLARGSYEQY
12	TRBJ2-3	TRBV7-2	ASSGTHGTDTQY
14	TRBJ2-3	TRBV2	ASSEGAYLDTDTQY
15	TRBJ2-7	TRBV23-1	ASSQRYKRGGGNEQY
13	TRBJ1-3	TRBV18	ASSPPVNRGNTIY
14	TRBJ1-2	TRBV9	ASSVVGGALNYGYT
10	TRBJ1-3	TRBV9	ASSGTQSTIY
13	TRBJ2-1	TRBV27	ASSFSGGLGNEQF
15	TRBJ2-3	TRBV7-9	ASSPRLGQGLTDTQY
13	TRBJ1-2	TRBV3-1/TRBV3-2	ASSRRQGASYGYT
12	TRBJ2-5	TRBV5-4	ASSASGGGETQY
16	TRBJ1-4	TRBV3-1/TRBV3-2	ASSQDLAGLGGDEKLF
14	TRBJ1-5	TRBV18	ASSPIGTGGNQPQH
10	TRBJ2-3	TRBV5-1	ASSSQGDTQY
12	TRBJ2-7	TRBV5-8	ASSINRGGYEQY
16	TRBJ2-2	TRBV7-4	ASSPGASGGADTGELF
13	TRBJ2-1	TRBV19	ASSMRDRGGNEQF
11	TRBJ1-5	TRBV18	ASSPTELGSGH
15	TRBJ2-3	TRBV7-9	ASSLASGGVSRDTQY
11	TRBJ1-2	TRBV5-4	ASSLESGYGYT
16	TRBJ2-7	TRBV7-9	ASSLSSSGGAVSYEQY
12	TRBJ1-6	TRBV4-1	ASSPTGGESPLH
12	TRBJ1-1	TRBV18	ASSQRTANTEAF
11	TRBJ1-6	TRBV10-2	ASSESSGSPLH
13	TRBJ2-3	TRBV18	ASSLPGAYTDTQY
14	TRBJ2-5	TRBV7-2	ASSLAPGLYQETQY
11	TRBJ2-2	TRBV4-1	ASRNIWTGELF
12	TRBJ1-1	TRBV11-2	ASSSDRASTEAF
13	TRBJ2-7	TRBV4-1	ASSQPQGAGYEQY
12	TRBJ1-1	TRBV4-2	ASSQGGTGTEAF
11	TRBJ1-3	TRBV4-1	ASSQDRQNTIY